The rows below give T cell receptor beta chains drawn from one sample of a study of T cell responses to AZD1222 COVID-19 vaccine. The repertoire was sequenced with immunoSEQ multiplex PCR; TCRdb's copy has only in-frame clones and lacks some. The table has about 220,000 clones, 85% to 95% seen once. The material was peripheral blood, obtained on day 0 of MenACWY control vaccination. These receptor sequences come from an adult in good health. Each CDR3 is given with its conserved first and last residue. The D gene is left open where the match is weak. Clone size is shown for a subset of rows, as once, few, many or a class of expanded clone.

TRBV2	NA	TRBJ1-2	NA	CASSESLGDSAFYGYTF	TGTGCCAGCAGTGAATCTCTTGGCGACAGCGCCTTTTATGGCTACACCTTC
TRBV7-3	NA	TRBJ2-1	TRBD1	CASSRQGSPNEQFF	TGTGCCAGCAGCCGACAGGGTTCTCCCAATGAGCAGTTCTTC
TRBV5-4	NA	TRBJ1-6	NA	CASSSGTQDSPLHF	TGTGCCAGCAGCTCAGGCACGCAAGATTCACCCCTCCACTTT
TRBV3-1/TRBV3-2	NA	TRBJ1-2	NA	CASSTRTANYGYTF	TGTGCCAGCAGCACCCGGACAGCTAACTATGGCTACACCTTC
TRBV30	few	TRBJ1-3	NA	CAWSAGTGNTIYF	TGTGCCTGGAGTGCGGGTACTGGAAACACCATATATTTT
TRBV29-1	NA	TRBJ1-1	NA	CSVVFTGSAFF	TGCAGCGTTGTGTTCACAGGTAGCGCTTTCTTT
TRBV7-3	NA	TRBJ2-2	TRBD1	CASSQTIAGGGAGELFF	TGTGCCAGCAGCCAAACTATCGCAGGGGGCGGGGCCGGGGAGCTGTTTTTT
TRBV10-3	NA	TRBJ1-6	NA	CAISESSLPKSPLHF	TGTGCCATCAGTGAGTCATCCCTACCAAAGTCACCCCTCCACTTT
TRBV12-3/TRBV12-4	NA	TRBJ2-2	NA	CASSPYLGELFF	TGTGCCAGCAGTCCGTACCTCGGGGAGCTGTTTTTT
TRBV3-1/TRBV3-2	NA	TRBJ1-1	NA	CASSLGTVNTEAFF	TGTGCCAGCAGCTTAGGGACGGTGAACACTGAAGCTTTCTTT
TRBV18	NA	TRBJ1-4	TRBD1	CASSPPQGANEKLFF	TGTGCCAGCTCACCACCACAGGGGGCTAATGAAAAACTGTTTTTT
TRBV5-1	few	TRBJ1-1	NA	CASSLGGAGNTEAFF	TGCGCCAGCAGCTTGGGCGGGGCGGGGAACACTGAAGCTTTCTTT
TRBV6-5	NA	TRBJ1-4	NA	CASSFRRNEKLFF	TGTGCCAGCAGTTTCAGACGGAATGAAAAACTGTTTTTT
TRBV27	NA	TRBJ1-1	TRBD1	CASTRLTGGTEAFF	TGTGCCAGTACCCGACTCACAGGGGGTACTGAAGCTTTCTTT
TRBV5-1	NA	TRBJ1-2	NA	CASSLVTDYGYTF	TGCGCCAGCAGCTTGGTAACAGACTATGGCTACACCTTC
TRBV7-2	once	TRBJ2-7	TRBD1	CASSIGTGGPYEQYF	TGTGCCAGCAGCATTGGGACAGGTGGACCCTACGAGCAGTACTTC
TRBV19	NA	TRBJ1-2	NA	CASSIEGRRRGYTF	TGTGCCAGTAGTATAGAGGGGCGCCGTCGTGGCTACACCTTC
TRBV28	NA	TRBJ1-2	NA	CASSPAIYGYTF	TGTGCCAGCAGTCCAGCTATCTATGGCTACACCTTC
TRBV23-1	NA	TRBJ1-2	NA	CARPLVGSSWGYTF	TGCGCCAGACCCTTGGTGGGCTCCAGCTGGGGCTACACCTTC
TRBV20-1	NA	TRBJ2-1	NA	CSASNRESYNEQFF	TGCAGTGCTAGTAACAGAGAGTCTTACAATGAGCAGTTCTTC
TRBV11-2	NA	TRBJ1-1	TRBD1	CASSLGTGVYAFF	TGTGCCAGCAGCTTAGGGACAGGGGTCTACGCTTTCTTT
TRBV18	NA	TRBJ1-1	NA	CASSPSPAMNTEAFF	TGTGCCAGCTCACCAAGCCCCGCTATGAACACTGAAGCTTTCTTT
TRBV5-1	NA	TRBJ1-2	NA	CASSLDGYGYTF	TGCGCCAGCAGCTTGGATGGCTATGGCTACACCTTC
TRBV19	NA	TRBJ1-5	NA	CASSISEYSNQPQHF	TGTGCCAGTAGTATATCAGAATATAGCAATCAGCCCCAGCATTTT
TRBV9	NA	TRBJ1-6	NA	CASSVGGGPYNSPLHF	TGTGCCAGCAGCGTAGGCGGGGGCCCCTATAATTCACCCCTCCACTTT
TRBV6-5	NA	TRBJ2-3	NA	CASSYRDSTDTQYF	TGTGCCAGCAGTTATAGAGACAGCACAGATACGCAGTATTTT